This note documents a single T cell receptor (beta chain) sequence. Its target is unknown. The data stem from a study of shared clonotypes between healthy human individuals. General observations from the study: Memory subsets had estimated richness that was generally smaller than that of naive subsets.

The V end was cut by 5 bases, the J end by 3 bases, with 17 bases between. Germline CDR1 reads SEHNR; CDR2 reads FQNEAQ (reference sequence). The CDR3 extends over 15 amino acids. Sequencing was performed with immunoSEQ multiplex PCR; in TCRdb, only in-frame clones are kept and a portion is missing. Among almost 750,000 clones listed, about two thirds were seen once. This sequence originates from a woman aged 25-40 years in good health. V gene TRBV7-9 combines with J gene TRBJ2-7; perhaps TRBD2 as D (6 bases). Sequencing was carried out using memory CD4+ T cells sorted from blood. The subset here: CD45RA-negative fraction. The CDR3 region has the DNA TGTGCCAGCAGCCCAAGGAGGCTAGCGAACTACGAGCAGTACTTC. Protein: CASSPRRLANYEQYF.